Following are 9 T cell receptor beta chains from one sample sequenced in a study of T cell responses to AZD1222 COVID-19 vaccine. Here immunoSEQ multiplex PCR was the method, and the copy in TCRdb shows in-frame clones only, minus some. The sample contains about 150,000 clones, about 87% of which appear only once. Sequenced material: peripheral blood, taken on day 0 of AZD1222 vaccination. Source of these receptors: an adult in good health.

This chain connects TRBV25-1 to TRBJ1-2; TRBD1 is a possible D gene (6 bases). Germline V gives CDR1 MGHDK, CDR2 SYGVNS. CDR3 length: 13 amino acids. V lost 6 bases and J 3 bases, leaving 11 bases between the germline ends. The CDR3 sequence is CASSFRGDYGYTF. CDR3 nucleotide sequence: TGTGCCAGCAGCTTCAGGGGTGACTATGGCTACACCTTC.

V usage is TRBV5-1 and J usage is TRBJ2-2, with D unclear. V was pared by 7 bases and J by 0 bases, with 13 bases between. Germline V CDR1 and CDR2: SGHRS, YFSETQ. The CDR3 extends over 15 amino acids. CDR3 residues: CASQLAGPNTGELFF. The CDR3 DNA sequence: TGCGCCAGCCAGCTTGCAGGACCGAACACCGGGGAGCTGTTTTTT.

This rearrangement joins TRBV9 to TRBJ2-7, with TRBD2 identical over 8 bases. After removal of 2 bases from V and 6 bases from J, the junction contained 10 bases not matched to a gene. The germline gives CDR1 SGDLS, CDR2 YYNGEE. The CDR3 is 15 amino acids. The CDR3 nucleotides are TGTGCCAGCAGCGTCACGGGGGGGCCCATGACCGAGCAGTACTTC. Protein product: CASSVTGGPMTEQYF.

The chain carries TRBV6-1 and TRBJ2-7; D is perhaps TRBD2 (6 bases). The CDR3 sequence is 15 residues long. Trimming pared 3 bases from V and 4 bases from J, leaving 16 bases between. CDR1 and CDR2 (germline): MNHNS, SASEGT. DNA of the CDR3: TGTGCCAGCAGTGAGGGGACTGGGACGGTTTACGAGCAGTACTTC. Translating it yields CASSEGTGTVYEQYF.

The chain combines TRBV19 with TRBJ1-2; D uncertain. The CDR3 totals 12 residues. The V end lost 3 bases, the J end lost 7 bases, and 9 bases lay between the germline ends. Germline V CDR1 and CDR2: LNHDA, SQIVND (reference sequence). CDR3 region: CASSIGFVGYTF. Here the CDR3 DNA reads TGTGCCAGTAGTATTGGATTCGTTGGCTACACCTTC.

The rearrangement joins TRBV10-3 to TRBJ1-5; 8 nucleotides line up with TRBD1. Losses at the gene ends were 6 bases for V and 1 base for J; bases not matched to a gene: 5. The length of the CDR3 is 15 residues. CDR1 and CDR2 (germline): ENHRY, SYGVKD. The CDR3, as DNA: TGTGCCATCAGCCGGACAGGGAGCAGCAATCAGCCCCAGCATTTT. Its protein product is CAISRTGSSNQPQHF.

This chain links TRBV11-2 with TRBJ2-3, with 9 bases lining up with TRBD1. J was trimmed by 0 bases and V by 1 base; bases with no gene match: 5. The CDR3 length is 17 residues. The germline V gene encodes CDR1 SGHAT and CDR2 FQNNGV. CDR3: CASSLGTGVPSTDTQYF. The DNA of the CDR3 is TGTGCCAGCAGCTTAGGGACAGGGGTACCTAGCACAGATACGCAGTATTTT.

The J gene is TRBJ1-3, the V gene TRBV28; 9 bases map to TRBD1. The CDR3 loop spans 16 amino acids. CDR1 MDHEN and CDR2 SYDVKM come from the germline V gene. V gave up 5 bases and J gave up 0 bases; unmatched junction bases: 5. The CDR3 region is CASSGRDRDSGNTIYF. Written as DNA, the CDR3 is TGTGCCAGCAGTGGGCGGGACAGGGACTCTGGAAACACCATATATTTT.

This clone has just a few counts. The V call is TRBV3-1 (or the pseudogene TRBV3-2), the J call TRBJ2-7, with D possibly matching TRBD2 (5 bases). Germline V gene lookup returns CDR1 LGHDT and CDR2 YNNKEL (reference sequence). The CDR3 covers 13 residues. With 4 bases removed from V and 0 bases from J, the gap between germline ends came to 7 bases. CDR3 protein: CASSLRGSYEQYF. In DNA, the CDR3 is TGTGCCAGCAGCCTCCGGGGCTCCTACGAGCAGTACTTC.